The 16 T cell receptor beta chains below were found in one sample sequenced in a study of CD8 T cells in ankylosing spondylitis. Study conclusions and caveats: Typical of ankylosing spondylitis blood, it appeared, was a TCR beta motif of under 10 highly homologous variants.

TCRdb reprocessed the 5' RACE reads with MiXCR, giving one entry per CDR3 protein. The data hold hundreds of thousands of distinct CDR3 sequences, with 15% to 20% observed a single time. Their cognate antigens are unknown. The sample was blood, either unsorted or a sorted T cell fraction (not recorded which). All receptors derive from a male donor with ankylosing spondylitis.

The CDR3 loop reads CSAIPGNLALNQPQHF. The CDR3 bases are TGCAGTGCTATCCCGGGCAACTTAGCCTTAAATCAGCCCCAGCATTTT. The rearrangement uses TRBV20-1 and TRBJ1-5; D unresolved. CDR1 and CDR2 (germline): DFQATT, SNEGSKA (reference sequence). This CDR3 contains 16 residues. Deletions cut 4 bases from V and 4 bases from J, with 20 bases between.

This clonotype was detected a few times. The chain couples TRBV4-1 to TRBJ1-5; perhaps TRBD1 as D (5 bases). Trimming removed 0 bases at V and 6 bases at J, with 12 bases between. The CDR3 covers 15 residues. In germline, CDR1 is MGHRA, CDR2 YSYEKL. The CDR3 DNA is TGCGCCAGCAGCCAAGAAGAGAGGGGTGGTCAGCCCCAGCATTTT. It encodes CASSQEERGGQPQHF.

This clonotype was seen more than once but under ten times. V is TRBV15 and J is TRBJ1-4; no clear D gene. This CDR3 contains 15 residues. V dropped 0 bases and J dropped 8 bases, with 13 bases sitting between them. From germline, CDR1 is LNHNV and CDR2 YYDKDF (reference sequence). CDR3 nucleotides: TGTGCCACCAGCAGAGATCCGGTGGAGGGCGAAAAACTGTTTTTT. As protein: CATSRDPVEGEKLFF.

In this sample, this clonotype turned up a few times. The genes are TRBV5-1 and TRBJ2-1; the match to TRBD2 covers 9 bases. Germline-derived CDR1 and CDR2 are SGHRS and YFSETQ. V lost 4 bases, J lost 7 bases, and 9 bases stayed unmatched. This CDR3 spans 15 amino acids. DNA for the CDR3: TGCGCCAGCAGCCAAGGGACTAGCTGGTCGAATGAGCAGTTCTTC. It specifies CASSQGTSWSNEQFF.

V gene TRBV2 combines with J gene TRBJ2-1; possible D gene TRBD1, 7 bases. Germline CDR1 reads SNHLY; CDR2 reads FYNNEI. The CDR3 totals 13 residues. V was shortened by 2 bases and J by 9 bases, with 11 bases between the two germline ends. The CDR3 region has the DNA TGTGCCAGCAGTGAACGACAGGGAGGTGAGCAGTTCTTC. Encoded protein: CASSERQGGEQFF.

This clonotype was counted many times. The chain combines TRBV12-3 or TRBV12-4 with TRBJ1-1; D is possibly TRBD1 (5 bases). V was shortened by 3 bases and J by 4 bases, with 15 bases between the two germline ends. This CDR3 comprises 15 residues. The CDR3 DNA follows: TGTGCCAGCAGTTTTCTTGGGGGATCGGGCACTGAAGCTTTCTTT. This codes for CASSFLGGSGTEAFF.

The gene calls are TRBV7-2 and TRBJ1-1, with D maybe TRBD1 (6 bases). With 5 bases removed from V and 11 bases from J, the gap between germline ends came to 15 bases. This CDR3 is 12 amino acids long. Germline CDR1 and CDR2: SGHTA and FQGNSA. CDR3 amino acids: CASSLHRQGAFF. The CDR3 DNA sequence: TGTGCCAGCAGCCTCCACCGGCAGGGGGCTTTCTTT.

CDR3 DNA: TGCGCCAGTAGCCATGTTGAGGGGGCGTATGGCTACACCTTC. This encodes CASSHVEGAYGYTF. The V and J genes are TRBV5-1 and TRBJ1-2; TRBD1 aligns across 7 bases. The V and J ends lost 8 bases and 5 bases, in that order; junction bases with no gene match: 12. The germline gives CDR1 SGHRS, CDR2 YFSETQ. This CDR3 is built from 14 residues.

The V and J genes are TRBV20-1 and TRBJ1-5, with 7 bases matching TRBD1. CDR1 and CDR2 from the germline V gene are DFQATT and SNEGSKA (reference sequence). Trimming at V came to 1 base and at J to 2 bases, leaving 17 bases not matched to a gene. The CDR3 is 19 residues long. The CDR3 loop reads CSARAPITTRDRRNQPQHF. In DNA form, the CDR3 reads TGCAGTGCTAGAGCACCGATAACTACCCGGGACAGACGCAATCAGCCCCAGCATTTT.

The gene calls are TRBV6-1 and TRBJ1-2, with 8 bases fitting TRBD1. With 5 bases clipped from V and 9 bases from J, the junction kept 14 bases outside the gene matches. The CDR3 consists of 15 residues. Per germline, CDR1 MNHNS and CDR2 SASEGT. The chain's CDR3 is CASSKQWDRLQSYTF. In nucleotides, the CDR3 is TGTGCCAGCAGTAAACAGTGGGACAGGCTACAAAGCTACACCTTC.

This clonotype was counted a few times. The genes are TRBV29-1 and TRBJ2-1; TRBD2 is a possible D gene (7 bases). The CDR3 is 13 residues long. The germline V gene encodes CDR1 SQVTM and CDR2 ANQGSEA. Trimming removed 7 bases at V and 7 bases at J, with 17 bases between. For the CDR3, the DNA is TGCAGCGCCCTGGAGGGGGGGCGGAATGAGCAGTTCTTC. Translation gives CSALEGGRNEQFF.

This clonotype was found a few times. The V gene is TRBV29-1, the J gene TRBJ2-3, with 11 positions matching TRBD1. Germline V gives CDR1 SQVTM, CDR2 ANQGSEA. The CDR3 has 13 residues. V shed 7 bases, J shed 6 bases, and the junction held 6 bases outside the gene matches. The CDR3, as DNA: TGCAGCGGAACGGGACAGGGGGTGGATACGCAGTATTTT. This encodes CSGTGQGVDTQYF.

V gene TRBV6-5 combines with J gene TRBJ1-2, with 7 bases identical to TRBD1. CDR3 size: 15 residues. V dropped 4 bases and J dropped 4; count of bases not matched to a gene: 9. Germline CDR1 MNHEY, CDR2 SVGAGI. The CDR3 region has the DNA TGTGCCAGCAGTTCGGGGCAGGGGGTTTCCTATGGCTACACCTTC. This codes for CASSSGQGVSYGYTF.

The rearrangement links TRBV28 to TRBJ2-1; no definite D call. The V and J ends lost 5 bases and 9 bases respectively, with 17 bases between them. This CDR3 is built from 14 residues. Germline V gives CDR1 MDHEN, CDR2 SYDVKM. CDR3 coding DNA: TGTGCCAGCAGTCCCATGCCCGAGACGGGTGAGCAGTTCTTC. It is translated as CASSPMPETGEQFF.

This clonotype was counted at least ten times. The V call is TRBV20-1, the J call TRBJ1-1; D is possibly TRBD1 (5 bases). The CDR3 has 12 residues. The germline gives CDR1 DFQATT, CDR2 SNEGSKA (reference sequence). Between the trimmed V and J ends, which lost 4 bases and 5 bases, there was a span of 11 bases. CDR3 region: CSATQGGTEAFF. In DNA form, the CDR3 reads TGCAGTGCTACTCAGGGAGGGACTGAAGCTTTCTTT.

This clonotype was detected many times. CDR3 sequence reads: CATSDHHVGETQYF. The CDR3 DNA reads as TGTGCCACCAGTGATCACCACGTGGGGGAGACCCAGTACTTC. The gene calls are TRBV24-1 and TRBJ2-5, with unresolved D. The CDR3 spans 14 residues. V shed 3 bases and J shed 5 bases, with 12 bases lying between them. The germline V gene has CDR1 KGHDR and CDR2 SFDVKD.